The T cell receptor (beta chain) described here comes from a study of Ad26.COV2.S vaccination and SARS-CoV-2 variants. Germline CDR1 is SGHRS and CDR2 is YFSETQ. V gave up 5 bases and J gave up 4 bases, with 3 bases separating them. The CDR3 is 10 residues long. Treatment here: some 20 received Ad26.COV2.S at low or high dose, single or two shots; several received placebo; per-sample allocation not given. Collection of the samples took place on day 63 after the first injection of vaccine or placebo. Data came from immunoSEQ multiplex PCR; TCRdb stores just in-frame clones and leaves some out. The sample consists of 350,000 to 450,000 clones, approximately 89% of them appearing once.

The receptor was isolated from a person aged 18 to 65 who received the Ad26.COV2.S COVID-19 vaccine or a placebo. The specimen comprised peripheral blood, sampled in a trial of Ad26.COV2.S vaccine versus placebo. The chain links TRBV5-1 to TRBJ2-5; D gene uncertain. The CDR3 here is CASRGETQYF. The CDR3 DNA sequence: TGCGCCAGCAGAGGAGAGACCCAGTACTTC.